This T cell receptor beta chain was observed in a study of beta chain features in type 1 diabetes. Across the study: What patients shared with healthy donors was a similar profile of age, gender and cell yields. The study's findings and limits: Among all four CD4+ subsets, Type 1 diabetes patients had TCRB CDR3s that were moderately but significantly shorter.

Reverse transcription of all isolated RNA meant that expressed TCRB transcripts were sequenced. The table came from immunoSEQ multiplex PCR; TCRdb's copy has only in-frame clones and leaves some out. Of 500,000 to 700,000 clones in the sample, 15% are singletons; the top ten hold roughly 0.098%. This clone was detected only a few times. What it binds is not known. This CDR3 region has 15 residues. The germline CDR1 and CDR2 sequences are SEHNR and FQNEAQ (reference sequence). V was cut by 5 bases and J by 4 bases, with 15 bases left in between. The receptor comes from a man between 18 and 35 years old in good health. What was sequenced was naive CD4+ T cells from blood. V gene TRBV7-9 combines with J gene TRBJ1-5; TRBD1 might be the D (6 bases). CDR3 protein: CASSPAGQLNQPQHF. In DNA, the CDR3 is TGTGCCAGCAGCCCCGCCGGACAGCTTAATCAGCCCCAGCATTTT.